These 27 T cell receptor beta chains originate from one sample sequenced in a study of control samples from healthy donors and cancer patients. Produced via immunoSEQ multiplex PCR; TCRdb's table is partial and in-frame only. Of tens of thousands of clones in the sample, 91% are singletons; the top ten hold around 12%. Input material: PBMCs. These receptors all stem from a man aged 50 or older with lung cancer.

The CDR3 region is CASSTPGRAHREAFF. CDR3 in DNA: TGTGCCAGCAGTACCCCAGGCCGCGCCCATCGTGAAGCTTTCTTT. This chain joins TRBV6-5 and TRBJ1-1; D unresolved. CDR1 is MNHEY, CDR2 SVGAGI, per germline. The germline V and J ends were trimmed by 5 bases and 7 bases, with 20 bases remaining between them. The CDR3 length is 15 residues.

This chain uses TRBV7-8 with TRBJ1-1; a possible D gene is TRBD1 (6 bases). CDR3 length equals 15 residues. CDR1 SGHVS and CDR2 FQNEAQ come from the germline V gene. V lost 5 bases to trimming and J lost 3 bases, with 16 bases between them. CDR3 sequence (DNA): TGTGCCAGCAGCCTGGGGCAGGGGTTGTACACTGAAGCTTTCTTT. Its translation is CASSLGQGLYTEAFF.

The chain recombines TRBV27 with TRBJ1-6, with TRBD1 matching 7 bases. V dropped 2 bases and J dropped 0; count of bases not matched to a gene: 7. This CDR3 region has 18 residues. Germline V gene sequence: CDR1 MNHEY, CDR2 SMNVEV (reference sequence). The CDR3 is CASSLAGQLHSYNSPLHF. The CDR3 DNA reads as TGTGCCAGCAGTTTAGCGGGACAGCTACACTCCTATAATTCACCCCTCCACTTT.

This chain joins TRBV6-5 and TRBJ1-5, with D unclear. Germline V gene sequence: CDR1 MNHEY, CDR2 SVGAGI. The CDR3 runs to 13 residues. V was cut by 9 bases and J by 0 bases, with 9 bases left in between. The CDR3 coding sequence is TGTGCCAGTCGCGAGCATAGCAATCAGCCCCAGCATTTT. It specifies CASREHSNQPQHF.

The V gene is TRBV4-1, the J gene TRBJ2-2, with D hard to call. The CDR3 sequence is 15 residues long. Trimming took off 2 bases at V and 2 bases at J, with 9 bases between the two ends. CDR1 is MGHRA and CDR2 is YSYEKL in the germline V gene. Here the CDR3 DNA reads TGCGCCAGCAGCCAATCTACAGCTAACACCGGGGAGCTGTTTTTT. Residues: CASSQSTANTGELFF.

The V and J genes are TRBV11-2 and TRBJ2-7; tentative D call: TRBD1 (5 bases). The ends were cut back, 1 base at V and 6 bases at J, with 13 bases in the middle. CDR1 and CDR2 (germline): SGHAT, FQNNGV. This CDR3 spans 14 amino acids. The CDR3 DNA follows: TGTGCCAGCAGCTTAGGAGGTCAGGGCCGCGAGCAGTACTTC. Translation: CASSLGGQGREQYF.

The gene calls are TRBV10-3 and TRBJ1-2; 8 positions match TRBD1. CDR1 and CDR2 (germline): ENHRY, SYGVKD. The CDR3 is made up of 13 amino acids. J gave up 4 bases and V 10 bases, and 8 bases lay outside the gene matches. CDR3 sequence reads: CATLDRAIYGYTF. As DNA, the CDR3 is TGTGCCACCCTGGACAGGGCGATCTATGGCTACACCTTC.

V is TRBV5-5 and J is TRBJ2-1, with D perhaps TRBD1 (6 bases). Deletions cut 4 bases from V and 9 bases from J, with 29 bases between. This CDR3 has 18 amino acids. Looked up from germline, CDR1 is SGHKS and CDR2 is YYEKEE (reference sequence). The CDR3 bases are TGTGCCAGCAGCCCTCTGGACAGCAGGTCCGAGCCCTTCAGTGAGCAGTTCTTC. Translated, it gives CASSPLDSRSEPFSEQFF. Full variable domain (remainder filled in from reference TRBV5-5 and TRBJ2-1): DAGVTQSPTHLIKTRGQQVTLRCSPISGHKSVSWYQQVLGQGPQFIFQYYEKEERGRGNFPDRFSARQFPNYSSELNVNALLLGDSALYLCASSPLDSRSEPFSEQFFGPGTRLTVL.

In its sample, this clone was seen once. V and J are TRBV25-1 and TRBJ2-7; tentatively, D is TRBD2 (5 bases). CDR1 and CDR2 (germline): MGHDK, SYGVNS. V was trimmed by 3 bases and J by 7 bases, leaving 25 bases between them. This CDR3 region has 17 residues. The CDR3 region has the DNA TGTGCCAGCAGTGAGACTTCAACGTATAGGACGACGGGGGAGCAGTACTTC. Translated: CASSETSTYRTTGEQYF.

The rearrangement joins TRBV10-1 to TRBJ1-6; D remains unclear. Trimming removed 0 bases at V and 8 bases at J, with 5 bases between. CDR1 and CDR2 from the germline V gene are WNHNN and SYGVQD (reference sequence). The CDR3 is 13 residues long. In DNA form, the CDR3 reads TGCGCCAGCAGTGAGTCTGGTCATTCACCCCTCCACTTT. Its protein is CASSESGHSPLHF.

The count of this clone is one. The chain uses TRBV7-3 and TRBJ1-1; D uncertain. V lost 2 bases, J lost 3 bases, and 7 bases lay in between. The CDR3 extends over 13 amino acids. The germline V gene encodes CDR1 SGHTA and CDR2 FQGTGA. CDR3 DNA: TGTGCCAGCAGCTTAGGGTCAGACACTGAAGCTTTCTTT. Protein product: CASSLGSDTEAFF. Based on the CDR3 plus reference TRBV7-3 and TRBJ1-1, the full variable domain is GAGVSQTPSNKVTEKGKYVELRCDPISGHTALYWYRQSLGQGPEFLIYFQGTGAADDSGLPNDRFFAVRPEGSVSTLKIQRTERGDSAVYLCASSLGSDTEAFFGQGTRLTVV.

In DNA, the CDR3 is TGCGCCAGCAGTCGGGACAATACCTACGAGCAGTACTTC. Its protein product is CASSRDNTYEQYF. V is TRBV10-1 and J is TRBJ2-7; possible D gene TRBD1, 6 bases. The CDR3 is made up of 13 amino acids. Deletions cut 5 bases from V and 2 bases from J, with 10 bases between. Germline CDR1 is WNHNN and CDR2 is SYGVQD (reference sequence).

This rearrangement joins TRBV10-3 to TRBJ1-4; D is undetermined. Germline loops: CDR1 ENHRY, CDR2 SYGVKD. This CDR3 has 14 residues. V gave up 5 bases and J gave up 7 bases, with 14 bases separating them. The CDR3 DNA sequence: TGTGCCATCAGTCGGGAAATTGCTAGTGAAAAACTGTTTTTT. This sequence encodes CAISREIASEKLFF.

This chain links TRBV3-1 (or the pseudogene TRBV3-2) with TRBJ1-5; 8 positions agree with TRBD1. The V gene's germline CDR1 is LGHDT and CDR2 YNNKEL (reference sequence). J was trimmed by 3 bases and V by 5 bases; bases with no gene match: 3. This CDR3 contains 14 residues. In DNA form, the CDR3 reads TGTGCCAGCAGCGGACAGGGCTACAATCAGCCCCAGCATTTT. This encodes CASSGQGYNQPQHF.

This clone occurred a few times. The J gene is TRBJ2-1, the V gene TRBV11-2, with D possibly matching TRBD1 (6 bases). Trimming took 5 bases from V and 8 from J, leaving 13 bases between them. The CDR3 contains 13 residues. In germline, CDR1 is SGHAT, CDR2 FQNNGV. The CDR3 coding sequence is TGTGCCAGCAGCGTAGGGGGAAGGGATGAGCAGTTCTTC. Protein sequence: CASSVGGRDEQFF.

This chain connects TRBV11-2 to TRBJ1-1; D is ambiguous. The CDR3 covers 14 residues. In germline, CDR1 is SGHAT, CDR2 FQNNGV. V was shortened by 6 bases and J by 3 bases, with 14 bases between the two germline ends. The CDR3 bases are TGTGCCAGCAGATCCGCCGCAGGAGACACTGAAGCTTTCTTT. The encoded protein is CASRSAAGDTEAFF.

The chain links TRBV28 to TRBJ1-1; 8 bases align to TRBD1. The CDR3 is 15 residues long. Germline trimming cut 8 bases from V and 3 bases from J; bases unmatched to any gene: 11. Germline V CDR1 and CDR2: MDHEN, SYDVKM. The CDR3 loop reads CASPPTGEGDTEAFF. CDR3 sequence (DNA): TGTGCCAGCCCTCCGACAGGGGAAGGGGACACTGAAGCTTTCTTT.

The V call is TRBV9, the J call TRBJ2-5; D unresolved. The CDR3 is made up of 14 amino acids. Deletions cut 0 bases from V and 1 base from J, with 7 bases between. Germline values: CDR1 SGDLS, CDR2 YYNGEE. The CDR3 reads CASSVDTLQETQYF. The CDR3 DNA is TGTGCCAGCAGCGTAGACACTCTCCAAGAGACCCAGTACTTC.

V gene TRBV6-1 combines with J gene TRBJ1-6, with 7 positions matching TRBD1. V trimming: 1 base; J trimming: 6 bases; junction bases outside the gene matches: 3. In germline, CDR1 is MNHNS, CDR2 SASEGT. CDR3 length: 15 residues. The CDR3 reads CASSEGSGGNSPLHF. The CDR3 DNA is TGTGCCAGCAGTGAAGGGTCAGGGGGTAATTCACCCCTCCACTTT.

The CDR3 loop is CASSYSSVNTGELFF. CDR3 DNA sequence: TGTGCCAGCAGTTACTCGAGCGTGAACACCGGGGAGCTGTTTTTT. The genes are TRBV6-5 and TRBJ2-2; D uncertain. Trimming removed 0 bases at V and 1 base at J, with 6 bases between. Per germline, CDR1 MNHEY and CDR2 SVGAGI. This CDR3 has 15 residues.

The chain links TRBV6-1 to TRBJ2-3; maybe TRBD1 (5 bases). With 0 bases removed from V and 2 bases from J, the gap between germline ends came to 9 bases. Germline V lookup: CDR1 MNHNS, CDR2 SASEGT. The CDR3 contains 15 residues. This CDR3 reads CASSEAQVYTDTQYF. CDR3 sequence (DNA): TGTGCCAGCAGTGAAGCACAGGTATACACAGATACGCAGTATTTT.

V gene TRBV4-1 combines with J gene TRBJ2-7; D is perhaps TRBD1 (6 bases). The V and J ends lost 4 bases and 4 bases respectively, with 20 bases between them. In germline, CDR1 is MGHRA, CDR2 YSYEKL. The CDR3 loop spans 16 amino acids. The CDR3 bases are TGCGCCAGCAGCCCTTTACAGGGTCCCCCTTATTACGAGCAGTACTTC. Residues: CASSPLQGPPYYEQYF.

This sequence joins TRBV19 and TRBJ1-5; D perhaps matches TRBD1 (5 bases). The CDR3 spans 14 residues. Trimming stripped 7 bases from V and 9 bases from J, with 19 bases between. The germline V gene encodes CDR1 LNHDA and CDR2 SQIVND (reference sequence). The CDR3 is CASKNHGARGPQHF. DNA of the CDR3: TGTGCCAGTAAGAATCACGGGGCCCGGGGGCCCCAGCATTTT. The complete variable domain, with remaining parts taken from reference TRBV19 and TRBJ1-5, reads DGGITQSPKYLFRKEGQNVTLSCEQNLNHDAMYWYRQDPGQGLRLIYYSQIVNDFQKGDIAEGYSVSREKKESFPLTVTSAQKNPTAFYLCASKNHGARGPQHFGDGTRLSIL.

The chain is built from TRBV7-9 and TRBJ2-7; TRBD1 matches at 9 bases. V dropped 3 bases and J dropped 5; count of bases not matched to a gene: 5. Germline values: CDR1 SEHNR, CDR2 FQNEAQ (reference sequence). The CDR3 contains 14 residues. The CDR3 reads CASSLGQGKDEQYF. CDR3 DNA: TGTGCCAGCAGCTTGGGACAGGGTAAGGACGAGCAGTACTTC.

The chain employs TRBV6-6 and TRBJ2-7, with 12 bases aligning to TRBD1. Looked up from germline, CDR1 is MNHNY and CDR2 is SVGAGI (reference sequence). The CDR3 covers 16 residues. V lost 0 bases, J lost 4 bases, and 4 bases stayed unmatched. As DNA, the CDR3 is TGTGCCAGCAGTTACTCGAGGGACAGGGGGCGGTACGAGCAGTACTTC. Translation: CASSYSRDRGRYEQYF.

This chain connects TRBV28 to TRBJ2-7; TRBD1 matches 7 bases. Looked up from germline, CDR1 is MDHEN and CDR2 is SYDVKM. This CDR3 contains 14 residues. The V gene end was trimmed by 4 bases and the J gene end by 6 bases; junction bases not matched to a gene: 9. The CDR3 sequence: CASSSSPGQTEQYF. Written as DNA, the CDR3 is TGTGCCAGCAGTTCCTCACCGGGACAGACCGAGCAGTACTTC. Using reference TRBV28 and TRBJ2-7 for the parts outside the CDR3, the full variable domain is DVKVTQSSRYLVKRTGEKVFLECVQDMDHENMFWYRQDPGLGLRLIYFSYDVKMKEKGDIPEGYSVSREKKERFSLILESASTNQTSMYLCASSSSPGQTEQYFGPGTRLTVT.

Turning to this clone: This CDR3 is also generated by other DNA sequences in the sample. The chain couples TRBV14 to TRBJ1-2; a possible D gene is TRBD1 (5 bases). Trimming cost V 1 base and J 2 bases, with 5 bases left between them. CDR3 length equals 13 residues. Germline assignment: CDR1 SGHDN and CDR2 FVKESK. CDR3 nucleotide sequence: TGTGCCAGCAGCCAAGGACAGAACTATGGCTACACCTTC. The encoded protein is CASSQGQNYGYTF. Filled out from reference TRBV14 and TRBJ1-2, the complete variable domain reads EAGVTQFPSHSVIEKGQTVTLRCDPISGHDNLYWYRRVMGKEIKFLLHFVKESKQDESGMPNNRFLAERTGGTYSTLKVQPAELEDSGVYFCASSQGQNYGYTFGSGTRLTVV.